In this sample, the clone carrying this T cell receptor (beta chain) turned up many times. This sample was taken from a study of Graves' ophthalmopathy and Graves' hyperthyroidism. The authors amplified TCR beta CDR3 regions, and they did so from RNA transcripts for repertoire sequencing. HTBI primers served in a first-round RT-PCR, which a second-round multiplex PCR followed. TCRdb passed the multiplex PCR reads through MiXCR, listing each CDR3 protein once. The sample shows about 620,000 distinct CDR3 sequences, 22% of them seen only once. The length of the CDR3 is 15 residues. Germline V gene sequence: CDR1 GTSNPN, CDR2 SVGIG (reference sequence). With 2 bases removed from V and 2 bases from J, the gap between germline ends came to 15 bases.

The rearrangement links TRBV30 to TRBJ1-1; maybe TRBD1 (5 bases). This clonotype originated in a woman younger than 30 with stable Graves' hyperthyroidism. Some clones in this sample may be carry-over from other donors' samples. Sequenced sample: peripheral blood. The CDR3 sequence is CAWSLGVGTNTEAFF. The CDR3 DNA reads TGTGCCTGGAGTCTAGGGGTGGGCACCAACACTGAAGCTTTCTTT.